Each of the 23 T cell receptor beta chains below was sequenced from the same sample in a study of graft-versus-host responses after intestinal transplantation. These TCRs are of unknown antigen specificity. Clones were read by immunoSEQ multiplex PCR, and TCRdb kept only the in-frame ones, dropping some. The sample consists of fewer than 95,000 clones, 80% to 95% of them appearing once. Sequencing was performed on unstimulated CD8+ T cells sorted from spleen or lymph node cells, taken before transplant. These receptors originate from a human donor who was the organ donor for an intestinal transplant.

The V call is TRBV6-6, the J call TRBJ2-5, with D perhaps TRBD2 (5 bases). V lost 6 bases and J 1 base, leaving 9 bases between the germline ends. CDR3 length: 13 amino acids. Per the germline V gene, CDR1 is MNHNY and CDR2 is SVGAGI (reference sequence). The CDR3 DNA reads TGTGCCAGCAGGGAGCGGATCCAAGAGACCCAGTACTTC. Its translation: CASRERIQETQYF.

The chain joins TRBV7-9 to TRBJ2-5, with 9 bases that match TRBD1. The CDR3 length is 17 residues. V lost 7 bases and J lost 2; bases outside the gene matches: 14. CDR1 SEHNR and CDR2 FQNEAQ come from the germline V gene (reference sequence). The CDR3 DNA follows: TGTGCCAGCACCACTTTAACCCCCGGGACAGGGCAAGAGACCCAGTACTTC. Translation: CASTTLTPGTGQETQYF. Variable domain in full (rest from reference TRBV7-9 and TRBJ2-5): DTGVSQNPRHKITKRGQNVTFRCDPISEHNRLYWYRQTLGQGPEFLTYFQNEAQLEKSRLLSDRFSAERPKGSFSTLEIQRTEQGDSAMYLCASTTLTPGTGQETQYFGPGTRLLVL.

This clone appeared a single time. The chain recombines TRBV7-8 with TRBJ2-7, with 8 bases matching TRBD1. V shed 0 bases and J 0 bases; nucleotides not matched to a gene: 4. This CDR3 is built from 16 residues. Per the germline V gene, CDR1 is SGHVS and CDR2 is FQNEAQ. CDR3 in DNA: TGTGCCAGCAGCTTAGCGCAGGACAGGGCCTCCTACGAGCAGTACTTC. Translated, it gives CASSLAQDRASYEQYF.

The V call is TRBV7-2, the J call TRBJ1-1; TRBD1 might be the D (5 bases). The V end was cut by 0 bases, the J end by 7 bases, with 18 bases between. The V gene's germline CDR1 is SGHTA and CDR2 FQGNSA. The CDR3 length is 16 residues. CDR3 protein: CASSLAEGLLGIEAFF. The CDR3 DNA is TGTGCCAGCAGCTTAGCGGAGGGACTCCTCGGCATTGAAGCTTTCTTT.

The CDR3 DNA is TGTGCCAGCAGTTACCCGGGAGGGGGGACTGAAGCTTTCTTT. It yields the protein CASSYPGGGTEAFF. The chain recombines TRBV6-6 with TRBJ1-1; perhaps TRBD1 as D (6 bases). The CDR3 contains 14 residues. In germline, CDR1 is MNHNY, CDR2 SVGAGI (reference sequence). V was cut by 2 bases and J by 5 bases, with 12 bases left in between.

The chain uses TRBV7-6 and TRBJ2-5; 10 bases agree with TRBD1. J gave up 3 bases and V 0 bases, and 7 bases lay outside the gene matches. CDR1 is SGHVS and CDR2 is FNYEAQ in the germline V gene. The CDR3 is made up of 17 amino acids. The CDR3: CASSLARGTGDEETQYF. The CDR3 DNA reads TGTGCCAGCAGCTTAGCGCGGGGGACAGGGGACGAAGAGACCCAGTACTTC.

The rearrangement links TRBV5-1 to TRBJ2-5; D may be TRBD2 (6 bases). Deletions cut 2 bases from V and 5 bases from J, with 19 bases between. Germline CDR1 is SGHRS and CDR2 is YFSETQ. This CDR3 contains 16 residues. The CDR3 is CASSFRASEPRETQYF. The CDR3 region has the DNA TGCGCCAGCAGCTTCCGGGCTAGCGAGCCCAGGGAGACCCAGTACTTC.

The chain combines TRBV29-1 with TRBJ2-7; the match to TRBD2 covers 10 bases. The CDR3 has 17 amino acids. Germline V gene sequence: CDR1 SQVTM, CDR2 ANQGSEA. With 4 bases clipped from V and 0 bases from J, the junction kept 12 bases outside the gene matches. CDR3 protein: CSVGEFSGGSSSYEQYF. In nucleotides, the CDR3 is TGCAGCGTTGGGGAATTTAGCGGGGGGTCGAGCTCCTACGAGCAGTACTTC.

J is TRBJ1-1 and V is TRBV11-2; possibly TRBD1 for D (5 bases). Germline CDR1 is SGHAT and CDR2 is FQNNGV. V dropped 5 bases and J dropped 1 base, with 11 bases sitting between them. This CDR3 spans 14 amino acids. In DNA, the CDR3 is TGTGCCAGCAGCGTCAGTAGGGGGAACACTGAAGCTTTCTTT. Translating it yields CASSVSRGNTEAFF.

The chain has TRBV11-3 and TRBJ2-7; 10 nucleotides align to TRBD1. V dropped 2 bases and J dropped 5; count of bases not matched to a gene: 9. The germline V gene encodes CDR1 SGHNT and CDR2 YENEEA. This CDR3 has 16 residues. The DNA of the CDR3 is TGTGCCAGCAGCTTAAGTATTCGGGGGACAGGGGACGAGCAGTACTTC. Translated: CASSLSIRGTGDEQYF.

The chain has TRBV18 and TRBJ1-5; D gene uncertain. The CDR3 is 13 residues long. CDR1 and CDR2 (germline): KGHSH, LQKENI. Deletions cut 4 bases from V and 5 bases from J, with 9 bases between. The CDR3 reads CASSQRFYQPQHF. In DNA form, the CDR3 reads TGTGCCAGCTCACAGCGCTTCTATCAGCCCCAGCATTTT.

The V call is TRBV9, the J call TRBJ2-1, with 10 positions matching TRBD2. Per germline, CDR1 SGDLS and CDR2 YYNGEE. The V and J ends lost 3 bases and 0 bases, in that order; junction bases with no gene match: 6. The CDR3 consists of 17 residues. This CDR3 is CASSGPSGGDSYNEQFF. CDR3 coding DNA: TGTGCCAGCAGCGGACCTAGCGGGGGAGACTCCTACAATGAGCAGTTCTTC.

The rearrangement links TRBV6-1 to TRBJ1-1; D is undetermined. Between the trimmed V and J ends, which lost 2 bases and 4 bases, there was a span of 17 bases. The CDR3 sequence is 16 residues long. Germline assignment: CDR1 MNHNS and CDR2 SASEGT. The CDR3 DNA follows: TGTGCCAGCAGTGAATTCGGGAGGAGACTGGGCACTGAAGCTTTCTTT. This sequence encodes CASSEFGRRLGTEAFF.

The J gene is TRBJ2-7, the V gene TRBV7-9, with D tentatively TRBD1 (6 bases). The germline V gene encodes CDR1 SEHNR and CDR2 FQNEAQ (reference sequence). Between the trimmed V and J ends, which lost 4 bases and 0 bases, there was a span of 16 bases. The CDR3 is 16 residues long. This CDR3 reads CASSSSRQVSSYEQYF. The CDR3 DNA is TGTGCCAGCAGCTCAAGCCGACAGGTGAGCTCCTACGAGCAGTACTTC.

The rearrangement uses TRBV9 and TRBJ1-2; unclear D gene. V lost 5 bases and J 2 bases, leaving 7 bases between the germline ends. Germline V gene lookup returns CDR1 SGDLS and CDR2 YYNGEE. CDR3 length: 12 amino acids. As DNA, the CDR3 is TGTGCCAGCAGTGACACGAACTATGGCTACACCTTC. This translates into CASSDTNYGYTF.

The chain recombines TRBV5-4 with TRBJ2-5; tentatively, D is TRBD1 or TRBD2 (5 bases each). The DNA matches TRBJ2-7 better at its end, which makes the J call doubtful. Germline CDR1 reads SGHNT; CDR2 reads YYREEE (reference sequence). The CDR3 contains 14 residues. Here the CDR3 DNA reads TGTGCCAGCAGCTTGGCCGTGGGGGACTACGAGCAGTACTTC. Amino acids: CASSLAVGDYEQYF.

The genes are TRBV4-1 and TRBJ2-5; 7 nucleotides agree with TRBD1. The CDR3 extends over 17 amino acids. Trimming cost V 0 bases and J 0 bases; bases outside gene matches: 7. Germline V gene lookup returns CDR1 MGHRA and CDR2 YSYEKL. The CDR3, as DNA: TGCGCCAGCAGCCAAGAAAGTCTGACAGGGTACCAAGAGACCCAGTACTTC. Amino acid sequence: CASSQESLTGYQETQYF.

V and J are TRBV27 and TRBJ2-1; D is uncertain. Germline CDR1 reads MNHEY; CDR2 reads SMNVEV (reference sequence). V was clipped by 5 bases and J by 15 bases, with 29 bases between them. The CDR3 is made up of 16 amino acids. The DNA for the CDR3 is TGTGCCAGCAGTCGGCGTTTCAGCGCAATCAAGAACGAGGCGTTCTTC. Amino acid sequence: CASSRRFSAIKNEAFF.

This chain links TRBV7-9 with TRBJ2-1, with D unresolved. Per germline, CDR1 SEHNR and CDR2 FQNEAQ (reference sequence). The CDR3 is 12 amino acids. Trimming removed 6 bases from V and 8 bases from J, with 11 bases in between. CDR3 sequence (DNA): TGTGCCAGCAGACTTACCCAGGATGAGCAGTTCTTC. Translation: CASRLTQDEQFF. Full variable domain (outside the CDR3, taken from reference TRBV7-9 and TRBJ2-1): DTGVSQNPRHKITKRGQNVTFRCDPISEHNRLYWYRQTLGQGPEFLTYFQNEAQLEKSRLLSDRFSAERPKGSFSTLEIQRTEQGDSAMYLCASRLTQDEQFFGPGTRLTVL.

The chain combines TRBV6-5 with TRBJ1-2; 8 bases are shared with TRBD1. V dropped 2 bases and J dropped 10; count of bases not matched to a gene: 6. In germline, CDR1 is MNHEY, CDR2 SVGAGI. The CDR3 consists of 13 residues. The CDR3 sequence is CASSYGQGADYTF. Here the CDR3 DNA reads TGTGCCAGCAGTTACGGGCAGGGGGCTGACTACACCTTC.

The V gene is TRBV29-1, the J gene TRBJ1-1; no clear D gene. The germline CDR1 and CDR2 sequences are SQVTM and ANQGSEA. The CDR3 contains 11 residues. Trimming pared 2 bases from V and 2 bases from J, leaving 3 bases between. The CDR3 sequence is CSVESNTEAFF. The CDR3 DNA reads as TGCAGCGTTGAATCTAACACTGAAGCTTTCTTT.

This sequence joins TRBV4-2 and TRBJ1-1; the match to TRBD1 covers 10 bases. After removal of 4 bases from V and 3 bases from J, the junction contained 11 bases not matched to a gene. Germline CDR1 reads LGHNA; CDR2 reads YNFKEQ. This CDR3 has 17 amino acids. CDR3 DNA: TGTGCCAGCAGCCTAGCAGGGACAGGGGCCCTTTACACTGAAGCTTTCTTT. Translating it yields CASSLAGTGALYTEAFF.

The chain is built from TRBV14 and TRBJ1-2, with TRBD1 identical over 7 bases. The CDR3 is 15 amino acids. CDR1 is SGHDN and CDR2 is FVKESK in the germline V gene. J was trimmed by 4 bases and V by 3 bases; bases with no gene match: 8. For the CDR3, the DNA is TGTGCCAGCAGCCACCAGGGGGATTGGAGCTATGGCTACACCTTC. It yields the protein CASSHQGDWSYGYTF.